A selection of T cell receptor beta chains follows, all from one sample in a study of identical twins. Using its own MiXCR run on the 5' RACE reads, TCRdb lists one record per CDR3 protein. The table has hundreds of thousands of distinct CDR3 sequences, 9% to 15% seen once. These data also formed part of another study, on yellow fever vaccine responses in identical twins.

The sequenced material came from CD8+ T cells sorted from blood. These receptors all come from a woman under 30 in good health. The CDR3 runs from the conserved cysteine through the conserved F or W. Each record gives: V gene, clone size, D gene, J gene, CDR3 protein. D genes are given only for firm matches. Size is omitted from some rows. Given values are once, few, many or a class for expanded clones.

TRBV25-1	many	TRBD2	TRBJ2-2	CASSVSGRDTGELFF
TRBV20-1	-	TRBD2	TRBJ2-5	CSAKGLAGTLDSPQETQYF
TRBV28	-	TRBD1	TRBJ1-2	CASTPGGGGDYGYTF
TRBV11-1	-	TRBD2	TRBJ2-1	CASSLDSGPWTSGGPRDEQFF
TRBV20-1	-	-	TRBJ2-1	CSAREAKTDNEQFF
TRBV7-9	few	-	TRBJ2-7	CASSLPDALGLWNEQYF
TRBV20-1	-	-	TRBJ2-5	CSAQKALETQYF
TRBV10-3	few	TRBD2	TRBJ2-1	CAISESFAGGARVSYNEQFF
TRBV25-1	few	-	TRBJ2-1	CASSAIRNEQFF
TRBV5-5	-	-	TRBJ2-5	CASSAGQSFWETQYF
TRBV14	few	-	TRBJ1-6	CASSQVAGYSPLHF
TRBV7-9	-	-	TRBJ2-3	CASSSPVRPADTQYF
TRBV29-1	few	-	TRBJ2-2	CSVEEGTNTGELFF
TRBV13	few	TRBD1	TRBJ2-1	CASSLVGGQGWYNEQFF
TRBV5-1	-	-	TRBJ2-3	CASSLEGNWGTDTQYF
TRBV10-3	once	TRBD2	TRBJ2-2	CAIGLADPANTGELFF
TRBV7-9	few	-	TRBJ2-7	CASSGRDLTYEQYF
TRBV11-2	many	-	TRBJ2-1	CASSLAPHRNFNNEQFF
TRBV7-6	-	-	TRBJ2-5	CASSLAGSRMRRGETQYF
TRBV20-1	many	TRBD2	TRBJ2-5	CSVPSGNQETQYF
TRBV2	-	-	TRBJ2-5	CASSEEFLGETQYF
TRBV6-2/TRBV6-3	-	-	TRBJ2-7	CASRRDNSYEQYF
TRBV20-1	-	-	TRBJ1-1	CSARDRAENTEAFF
TRBV12-3/TRBV12-4	few	-	TRBJ2-2	CASSLGSPQNRGNTGELFF
TRBV11-2	-	-	TRBJ2-5	CASRLTAETQYF
TRBV5-8	once	TRBD2	TRBJ2-1	CASSLGVGDYIYNEQFF
TRBV9	many	-	TRBJ2-2	CASNAGESGELFF
TRBV24-1	-	-	TRBJ1-5	CATSDPDSPNQPQHF
TRBV3-1	-	TRBD2	TRBJ2-1	CASSSRTSGSLNNEQFF
TRBV27	few	TRBD2	TRBJ2-7	CASSLSGGVGSYEQYF
TRBV7-2	many	-	TRBJ2-1	CASSYWASEAYNEQFF
TRBV28	-	TRBD2	TRBJ2-1	CASSPGLANNEQFF
TRBV3-1	many	TRBD2	TRBJ2-3	CASSPSGGAYSTDTQYF
TRBV6-5	-	TRBD2	TRBJ2-2	CASSTSGRASGELFF
TRBV11-2	few	TRBD2	TRBJ2-7	CASSHFSGREGEQYF
TRBV6-4	many	-	TRBJ2-3	CASSPGKGETDTQYF
TRBV4-1	few	-	TRBJ2-3	CASSHGTGARGPDTQYF
TRBV10-1	many	-	TRBJ2-3	CASSEWGRGEDTQYF
TRBV12-3/TRBV12-4	many	-	TRBJ2-3	CASSPIPFRTDTQYF
TRBV6-1	few	-	TRBJ2-6	CASSVAGANVLTF
TRBV2	few	TRBD2	TRBJ2-1	CASSEWAGEISNEQFF
TRBV3-1	many	-	TRBJ2-6	CASSQEVGSGANVLTF
TRBV12-3/TRBV12-4	many	-	TRBJ1-1	CASSPDGTEAFF
TRBV12-3/TRBV12-4	many	-	TRBJ2-3	CASSFPGPDTDTQYF
TRBV28	-	-	TRBJ1-3	CASSSFSGNTIYF
TRBV27	few	-	TRBJ1-1	CASSSGRVPEAFF
TRBV28	few	TRBD2	TRBJ2-1	CASSGDISGTSAHGQLF
TRBV5-1	-	TRBD2	TRBJ2-3	CASSSWHQLAGNTDTQYF